Following are 21 T cell receptor beta chains from one sample sequenced in a study of CD8 T cells in ankylosing spondylitis. Study results and caveats: Seven to nine highly homologous variants made up a TCR beta motif that seemed to typify ankylosing spondylitis blood.

Antigens for these TCRs are unknown. TCRdb re-analysed the 5' RACE reads in MiXCR, keeping a single row per CDR3 protein. This repertoire shows more than 400,000 distinct CDR3 sequences, roughly 5.3% found once; its top ten account for roughly 3.3%. Sequenced: blood, either unsorted or a sorted T cell fraction (not recorded which). Receptor source: a male donor with ankylosing spondylitis.

This clonotype has at least ten counts. The V call is TRBV5-6, the J call TRBJ2-1, with 12 bases lining up with TRBD2. The V gene end was trimmed by 4 bases and the J gene end by 3 bases; junction bases not matched to a gene: 5. The CDR3 consists of 16 residues. The germline CDR1 and CDR2 sequences are SGHDT and YYEEEE. This CDR3 is CASSPGLAGHYNEQFF. The CDR3 DNA reads as TGTGCCAGCAGCCCTGGACTAGCGGGACACTACAATGAGCAGTTCTTC.

This clonotype occurred many times. J is TRBJ2-2 and V is TRBV4-3; D not certain. This CDR3 spans 18 amino acids. Germline V gene lookup returns CDR1 LGHNA and CDR2 YSLEER. Trimming removed 1 base at V and 0 bases at J, with 15 bases between. In DNA, the CDR3 is TGCGCCAGCAGCCAAGTGCCCTGGGCGCAGTCGAACACCGGGGAGCTGTTTTTT. Amino acids: CASSQVPWAQSNTGELFF.

This clonotype was recorded many times. This chain connects TRBV20-1 to TRBJ2-7, with D unresolved. The CDR3 is 13 amino acids. Trimming shortened V by 4 bases and J by 4 bases, and 14 bases separated the two germline ends. In germline, CDR1 is DFQATT, CDR2 SNEGSKA (reference sequence). The CDR3: CSATGQERYEQYF. CDR3 in DNA: TGCAGTGCTACCGGCCAGGAGAGGTACGAGCAGTACTTC.

To note about this clonotype: This may come from a read error, since a much larger clone is one base off. As the CDR3 is not closed by the conserved phenylalanine or tryptophan, this likely results from a read error. The genes are TRBV30 and TRBJ2-1, with D perhaps TRBD2 (5 bases). Germline V gene sequence: CDR1 GTSNPN, CDR2 SVGIG (reference sequence). This CDR3 is 12 amino acids long. V was cut by 2 bases and J by 9 bases, with 11 bases left in between. CDR3 nucleotide sequence: TGTGCCTGGAGTCGGGGAGCAGGTGAGCAGTTCCTC. Amino acid sequence: CAWSRGAGEQFL.

This clonotype was seen repeatedly, ten times or more. The chain recombines TRBV7-2 with TRBJ1-2; no firm D call. V was cut by 5 bases and J by 4 bases, with 17 bases left in between. Germline V gene sequence: CDR1 SGHTA, CDR2 FQGNSA. The CDR3 sequence is 15 residues long. The CDR3 loop reads CASSEAWGSTYGYTF. The CDR3 DNA is TGTGCCAGCAGCGAGGCTTGGGGATCAACCTATGGCTACACCTTC. The complete variable domain, with remaining parts taken from reference TRBV7-2 and TRBJ1-2, reads GAGVSQSPSNKVTEKGKDVELRCDPISGHTALYWYRQSLGQGLEFLIYFQGNSAPDKSGLPSDRFSAERTGGSVSTLTIQRTQQEDSAVYLCASSEAWGSTYGYTFGSGTRLTVV.

About this clonotype itself: A read error is possible here, since a much larger clone lies one base away. The chain joins TRBV7-6 to TRBJ2-7, with D maybe TRBD2 (6 bases). The CDR3 covers 14 residues. CDR1 SGHVS and CDR2 FNYEAQ come from the germline V gene. Trimming removed 5 bases from V and 4 bases from J, with 15 bases in between. In DNA form, the CDR3 reads TGTGCCAGCAGCCCAGGGTGGACTAATTACGAGCAGTACTTC. This translates into CASSPGWTNYEQYF.

In its sample, this clonotype was seen many times. V usage is TRBV20-1 and J usage is TRBJ2-1; 9 nucleotides agree with TRBD2. From germline, CDR1 is DFQATT and CDR2 SNEGSKA (reference sequence). This CDR3 spans 14 amino acids. J was trimmed by 4 bases and V by 5 bases; bases with no gene match: 6. CDR3 protein: CSARTSALYNEQFF. The CDR3 nucleotides read TGCAGTGCTCGGACTAGCGCATTATACAATGAGCAGTTCTTC.

This chain connects TRBV24-1 to TRBJ2-1, with 7 positions matching TRBD2. The germline V gene encodes CDR1 KGHDR and CDR2 SFDVKD. The CDR3 loop spans 14 amino acids. With V trimmed by 9 bases and J by 2 bases, 6 bases remained unmatched. The CDR3 is CATAGGRAYNEQFF. The CDR3 DNA reads TGTGCCACCGCTGGGGGGAGGGCCTACAATGAGCAGTTCTTC.

This clonotype was seen only a few times. The V gene is TRBV5-4, the J gene TRBJ2-1; D gene unclear. In germline, CDR1 is SGHNT, CDR2 YYREEE (reference sequence). The CDR3 spans 14 residues. The V gene lost 3 bases and the J gene lost 7 bases, with 14 bases spanning the gap. CDR3 bases: TGTGCCAGCAGCTCCCCTGTGGCACCAAATGAGCAGTTCTTC. This codes for CASSSPVAPNEQFF.

This clonotype has at least ten counts. V gene TRBV10-3 combines with J gene TRBJ2-6; 7 bases map to TRBD2. Germline-derived CDR1 and CDR2 are ENHRY and SYGVKD. V was clipped by 3 bases and J by 1 base; unmatched bases: 3. This CDR3 region has 16 residues. CDR3 DNA: TGTGCCATCAGTGAAGGCGGGGGATCTGGGGCCAACGTCCTGACTTTC. Translation gives CAISEGGGSGANVLTF.

This clonotype has a count of ten or more. This chain joins TRBV4-3 and TRBJ1-2; no clear D. The germline V gene encodes CDR1 LGHNA and CDR2 YSLEER. The V end was cut by 2 bases, the J end by 8 bases, with 9 bases between. The CDR3 runs to 12 residues. CDR3 in amino acids: CASSQYPGGYTF. CDR3 DNA: TGCGCCAGCAGCCAATACCCAGGAGGCTACACCTTC.

This clonotype appeared many times. V usage is TRBV5-1 and J usage is TRBJ2-1; 10 bases are shared with TRBD2. Germline V gene lookup returns CDR1 SGHRS and CDR2 YFSETQ. V lost 4 bases, J lost 10 bases, and 11 bases stayed unmatched. This CDR3 comprises 15 residues. CDR3 region: CASSRPSGSLGEQFF. DNA for the CDR3: TGCGCCAGCAGCCGCCCTAGCGGGAGCTTGGGGGAGCAGTTCTTC.

This clonotype has at least ten counts. The chain links TRBV5-1 to TRBJ1-6; tentative D call: TRBD1 (5 bases). The ends were cut back, 2 bases at V and 8 bases at J, with 11 bases in the middle. This CDR3 contains 14 residues. Germline V gene data show CDR1 as SGHRS and CDR2 as YFSETQ. In DNA form, the CDR3 reads TGCGCCAGCAGCTTCGCAGGGAGCGATTCACCCCTCCACTTT. Protein product: CASSFAGSDSPLHF. The whole variable domain, filled in from reference TRBV5-1 and TRBJ1-6, reads KAGVTQTPRYLIKTRGQQVTLSCSPISGHRSVSWYQQTPGQGLQFLFEYFSETQRNKGNFPGRFSGRQFSNSRSEMNVSTLELGDSALYLCASSFAGSDSPLHFGNGTRLTVT.

This clonotype turned up a few times. The chain uses TRBV7-2 and TRBJ2-6, with D unclear. CDR3 size: 16 residues. Germline CDR1 SGHTA, CDR2 FQGNSA. The V and J ends lost 1 base and 0 bases respectively, with 7 bases between them. The CDR3 protein is CASSLDSGSGANVLTF. For the CDR3, the DNA is TGTGCCAGCAGCTTAGACTCAGGCTCTGGGGCCAACGTCCTGACTTTC.

The chain employs TRBV24-1 and TRBJ2-2; perhaps TRBD1 as D (6 bases). Trimming took 9 bases from V and 3 from J, leaving 10 bases between them. Germline values: CDR1 KGHDR, CDR2 SFDVKD. This CDR3 is built from 13 residues. The CDR3 loop reads CATRDNDTGELFF. CDR3 coding DNA: TGTGCCACCCGGGACAACGACACCGGGGAGCTGTTTTTT.

In this sample, this clonotype turned up a few times. The chain uses TRBV30 and TRBJ2-2; D perhaps matches TRBD1 (6 bases). Germline V CDR1 and CDR2: GTSNPN, SVGIG (reference sequence). V dropped 3 bases and J dropped 5 bases, with 22 bases sitting between them. CDR3 size: 17 residues. The CDR3 DNA reads TGTGCCTGGAGACGGACAGCCGTCGGCCTACCGACCGGGGAGCTGTTTTTT. This gives the protein CAWRRTAVGLPTGELFF.

This clonotype has a count of ten or more. V gene TRBV20-1 combines with J gene TRBJ1-4, with D perhaps TRBD1 (6 bases). The CDR3 spans 14 residues. CDR1 is DFQATT and CDR2 is SNEGSKA in the germline V gene (reference sequence). Trimming pared 0 bases from V and 6 bases from J, leaving 11 bases between. Here the CDR3 DNA reads TGCAGTGCTAGAGATCGTCCAGGGGATGAAAAACTGTTTTTT. Its protein product is CSARDRPGDEKLFF.

The sample holds many counts of this clonotype. This CDR3 reads CASRSGREVEAFF. The CDR3 DNA is TGTGCCAGCAGGTCAGGGCGGGAAGTTGAAGCTTTCTTT. The genes are TRBV28 and TRBJ1-1; the D gene is possibly TRBD1 (5 bases). V shed 6 bases and J shed 7 bases, with 15 bases lying between them. CDR3 length equals 13 residues. Per the germline V gene, CDR1 is MDHEN and CDR2 is SYDVKM.

At least ten counts were recorded for this clonotype. The gene calls are TRBV14 and TRBJ2-1; unclear D gene. V lost 1 base and J lost 6, with 13 bases in between. This CDR3 contains 15 residues. CDR1 and CDR2 from the germline V gene are SGHDN and FVKESK. CDR3 amino acids: CASSQVDIPINEQFF. DNA of the CDR3: TGTGCCAGCAGCCAAGTCGACATTCCGATCAATGAGCAGTTCTTC. The full variable domain, with the rest looked up from reference TRBV14 and TRBJ2-1, is EAGVTQFPSHSVIEKGQTVTLRCDPISGHDNLYWYRRVMGKEIKFLLHFVKESKQDESGMPNNRFLAERTGGTYSTLKVQPAELEDSGVYFCASSQVDIPINEQFFGPGTRLTVL.

This clonotype was observed at least ten times. The chain employs TRBV7-2 and TRBJ1-2; possible D gene TRBD1, 5 bases. V was pared by 2 bases and J by 4 bases, with 8 bases between. Germline assignment: CDR1 SGHTA and CDR2 FQGNSA. The length of the CDR3 is 13 residues. The CDR3 sequence is CASSLRDFYGYTF. In DNA, the CDR3 is TGTGCCAGCAGCTTAAGGGACTTCTATGGCTACACCTTC. Based on the CDR3 plus reference TRBV7-2 and TRBJ1-2, the full variable domain is GAGVSQSPSNKVTEKGKDVELRCDPISGHTALYWYRQSLGQGLEFLIYFQGNSAPDKSGLPSDRFSAERTGGSVSTLTIQRTQQEDSAVYLCASSLRDFYGYTFGSGTRLTVV.

Ten or more counts support this clonotype. CDR3 bases: TGTGCCAGCAGCGAGGTGGCCAGGAACTATGGCTACACCTTC. Its protein is CASSEVARNYGYTF. The rearrangement links TRBV5-5 to TRBJ1-2, with D unclear. The CDR3 is made up of 14 amino acids. Germline CDR1 reads SGHKS; CDR2 reads YYEKEE (reference sequence). The V end lost 4 bases, the J end lost 2 bases, and 12 bases lay between the germline ends.